This TCR beta chain was obtained from a study of cytomegalovirus exposure and HLA in healthy donors. Background on the study: When 350 to 500 donors were genotyped, more than 70% of them were found to fall in the Caucasian-associated ancestry cluster. Study-level findings and limits: V- and J-gene trimming of TCR beta was linked (in a later analysis) to a missense DCLRE1C variant. According to the study, about 180 TCR beta chains were cytomegalovirus-associated.

Concerning this clone: Its matching antigen is unknown.

The CDR3 is 14 residues long. Germline V gives CDR1 SNHLY, CDR2 FYNNEI. V was pared by 3 bases and J by 4 bases, with 3 bases of the junction left unmatched. Amplification used 60 Vbeta primers and 13 Jbeta primers. The assay was immunoSEQ multiplex PCR, and TCRdb's table has in-frame clones only and misses some. The sample holds about 150,000 clones; approximately 85% are singletons and the top ten take approximately 2.5%. This sequence joins TRBV2 and TRBJ2-5; 9 nucleotides line up with TRBD2. This TCR was recovered from a woman under 30 in good health and CMV-seronegative. Material: PBMCs. The CDR3 DNA is TGTGCCAGCAGTGAGGTAGCGGGAGTAGAGACCCAGTACTTC. Translated: CASSEVAGVETQYF.